This TCR beta chain was sequenced for a study of post-analysis software for immune sequencing data. General study points: There were a few TRBV segments more frequent in patients than controls, and TRBV5-6, TRBV5-1 and TRBV20-1 were among them. Among multiple sclerosis patients, normalized Chao1 diversity was significantly below that of controls. The F measure placed samples prepared in the same batch into strongly shared clusters.

This CDR3 comprises 14 residues. The V gene lost 8 bases and the J gene lost 0 bases, with 12 bases spanning the gap. CDR1 MNHNY and CDR2 SVGAGI come from the germline V gene (reference sequence). There are a few counts of this clonotype. What it binds is unknown. Incorporated into the TCR beta cDNA libraries were unique molecular identifiers, which served to reduce PCR and sequencing biases. MiXCR, run by TCRdb on the PCR reads, gives a single entry per CDR3 protein. The sample includes 750,000 to 950,000 distinct CDR3 sequences, around 42% of them seen just once. This sequence was found in a girl between 5 and 17 years old with multiple sclerosis. Sequencing input: blood. The V call is TRBV6-6, the J call TRBJ2-3; tentatively, D is TRBD2 (6 bases). For the CDR3, the DNA is TGTGCCAGCCAGAGGGAGGCTAGCACAGATACGCAGTATTTT. Its translation is CASQREASTDTQYF.